This T cell receptor beta chain comes out of a study of shared clonotypes between healthy human individuals. Libraries were prepared by immunoSEQ multiplex PCR; TCRdb keeps only in-frame clonotypes and omits some of them. Of approximately 530,000 clones in the sample, less than 96% were seen once. General study results and limits: Tissues were not sampled, only blood, and their repertoires likely differ. Clonotypes shared by all four donors outscored non-shared clonotypes in generation probability.

A remark on this clone: Its target is unknown.

What was sequenced was naive CD4+ T cells sorted from blood. The subset: CD45RA+ positively selected. This TCR was sampled from a woman in her thirties in good health.

CDR3: CASRQTSGNTGELFF. The CDR3 nucleotides are TGTGCCAGCAGGCAGACTAGCGGGAACACCGGGGAGCTGTTTTTT. V gene TRBV2 combines with J gene TRBJ2-2; 9 bases map to TRBD2. Germline trimming cut 6 bases from V and 1 base from J; bases unmatched to any gene: 3. The CDR3 sequence is 15 residues long. Germline V gives CDR1 SNHLY, CDR2 FYNNEI.